This TCR beta chain was sequenced in a study of brain T cells in children with intractable seizures. Sample time point: blood from clinic visit 5 months post-surgery; TSC patient then seizure free. The sequenced cases were selected for having the highest brain T cell transcript signatures. Before surgery, patients took at least one anti-epileptic drug. Study results and limitations: Patients' HCMV serostatus was unknown; virus specificity rests on CDR3 similarity alone. Absence of clones before surgery may stem from lower sequencing depth.

Here immunoSEQ multiplex PCR was the method, and the copy in TCRdb shows in-frame clones only, minus some. This table has 300,000 to 400,000 clones, over 85% appearing once. In the case of this clone: The target antigen is unknown.

V gave up 3 bases and J gave up 7 bases; unmatched junction bases: 5. The germline V gene encodes CDR1 KGHDR and CDR2 SFDVKD. The CDR3 length is 15 residues. The starting material was peripheral blood, obtained 4 to 6 months after surgery. The sequence came from a boy in the first two years of life with tuberous sclerosis and intractable seizures. This chain uses TRBV24-1 with TRBJ2-3; 11 nucleotides align to TRBD2. The CDR3 spells CATSDPGTSGYTQYF. The DNA of the CDR3 is TGTGCCACCAGTGATCCCGGGACTAGCGGATATACGCAGTATTTT.